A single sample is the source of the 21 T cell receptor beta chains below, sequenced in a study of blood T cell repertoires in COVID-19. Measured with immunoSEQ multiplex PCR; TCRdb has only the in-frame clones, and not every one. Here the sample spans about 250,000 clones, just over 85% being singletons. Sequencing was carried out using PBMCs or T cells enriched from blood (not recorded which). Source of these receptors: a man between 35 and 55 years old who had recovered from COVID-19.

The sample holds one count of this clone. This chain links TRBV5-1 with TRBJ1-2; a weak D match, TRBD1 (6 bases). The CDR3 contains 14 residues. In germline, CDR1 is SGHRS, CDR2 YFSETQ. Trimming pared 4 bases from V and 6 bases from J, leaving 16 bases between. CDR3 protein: CASSVTQGEDGYTF. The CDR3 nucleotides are TGCGCCAGCAGCGTAACACAGGGTGAAGATGGCTACACCTTC.

The chain's CDR3 is CASRTGRGDRGEKLFF. The DNA of the CDR3 is TGCGCCAGCAGAACAGGGAGAGGAGATCGCGGTGAAAAACTGTTTTTT. The rearrangement joins TRBV10-1 to TRBJ1-4, with D maybe TRBD1 (6 bases). Trimming took 6 bases from V and 7 from J, leaving 21 bases between them. CDR1 and CDR2 (germline): WNHNN, SYGVQD (reference sequence). There are 16 residues in the CDR3.

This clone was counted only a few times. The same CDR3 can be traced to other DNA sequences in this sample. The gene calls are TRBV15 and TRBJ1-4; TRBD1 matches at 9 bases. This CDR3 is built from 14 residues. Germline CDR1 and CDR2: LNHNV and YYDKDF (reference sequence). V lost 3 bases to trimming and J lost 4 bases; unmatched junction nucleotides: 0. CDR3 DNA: TGTGCCACCAGCAGGGGACAGGGTAATGAAAAACTGTTTTTT. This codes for CATSRGQGNEKLFF.

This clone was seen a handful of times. CDR3 amino acids: CASSLGIRTSGGADTQYF. DNA for the CDR3: TGTGCCAGCAGCTTGGGAATCAGGACTAGCGGGGGTGCAGATACGCAGTATTTT. This chain joins TRBV7-2 and TRBJ2-3; 13 bases are shared with TRBD2. The CDR3 has 18 amino acids. J was trimmed by 4 bases and V by 3 bases; bases with no gene match: 10. Germline assignment: CDR1 SGHTA and CDR2 FQGNSA.

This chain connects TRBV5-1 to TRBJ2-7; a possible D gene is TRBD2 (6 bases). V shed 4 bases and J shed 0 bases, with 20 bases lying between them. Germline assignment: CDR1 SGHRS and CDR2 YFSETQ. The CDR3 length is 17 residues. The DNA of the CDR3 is TGCGCCAGCAGCCGGAGATGGGACTTCTCGAGCTCCTACGAGCAGTACTTC. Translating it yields CASSRRWDFSSSYEQYF. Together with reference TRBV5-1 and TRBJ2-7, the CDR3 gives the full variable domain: KAGVTQTPRYLIKTRGQQVTLSCSPISGHRSVSWYQQTPGQGLQFLFEYFSETQRNKGNFPGRFSGRQFSNSRSEMNVSTLELGDSALYLCASSRRWDFSSSYEQYFGPGTRLTVT.

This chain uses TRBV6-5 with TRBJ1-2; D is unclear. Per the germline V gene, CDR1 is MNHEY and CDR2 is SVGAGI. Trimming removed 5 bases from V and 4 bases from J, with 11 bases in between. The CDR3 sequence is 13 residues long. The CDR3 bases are TGTGCCAGCAGTCCCACTTCAGGCTATGGCTACACCTTC. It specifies CASSPTSGYGYTF.

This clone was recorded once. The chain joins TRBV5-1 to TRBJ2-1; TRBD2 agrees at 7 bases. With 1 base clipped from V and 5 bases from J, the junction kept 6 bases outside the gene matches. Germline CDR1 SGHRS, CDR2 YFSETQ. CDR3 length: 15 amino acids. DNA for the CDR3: TGCGCCAGCAGCTTGTTTAGCGGGTTTCACAATGAGCAGTTCTTC. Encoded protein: CASSLFSGFHNEQFF.

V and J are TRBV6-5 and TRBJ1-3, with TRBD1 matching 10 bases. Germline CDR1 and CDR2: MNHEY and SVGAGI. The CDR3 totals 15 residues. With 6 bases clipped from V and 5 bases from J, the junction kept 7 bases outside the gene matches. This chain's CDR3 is CASRDRGTPRNTIYF. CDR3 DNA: TGTGCCAGCAGGGACAGGGGGACTCCCAGAAACACCATATATTTT.

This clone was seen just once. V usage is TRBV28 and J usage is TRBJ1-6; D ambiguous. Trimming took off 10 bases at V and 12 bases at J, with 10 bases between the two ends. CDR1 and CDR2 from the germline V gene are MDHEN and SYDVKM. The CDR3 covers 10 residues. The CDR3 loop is CATGRGPLHF. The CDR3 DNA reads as TGTGCCACCGGCCGCGGACCCCTCCACTTT.

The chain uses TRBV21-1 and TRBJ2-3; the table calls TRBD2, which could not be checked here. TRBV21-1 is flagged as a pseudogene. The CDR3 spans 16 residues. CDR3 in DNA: TGTGCCAGCCGGGGGAGGGAATATTTCGGCACAGATACGCAGTATTTT. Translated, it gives CASRGREYFGTDTQYF.

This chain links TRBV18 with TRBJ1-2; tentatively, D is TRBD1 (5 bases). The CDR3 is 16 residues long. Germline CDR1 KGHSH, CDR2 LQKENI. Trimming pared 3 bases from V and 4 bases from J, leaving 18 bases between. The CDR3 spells CASSPRTTELGYGYTF. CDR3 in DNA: TGTGCCAGCTCACCCCGGACAACAGAATTGGGCTATGGCTACACCTTC.

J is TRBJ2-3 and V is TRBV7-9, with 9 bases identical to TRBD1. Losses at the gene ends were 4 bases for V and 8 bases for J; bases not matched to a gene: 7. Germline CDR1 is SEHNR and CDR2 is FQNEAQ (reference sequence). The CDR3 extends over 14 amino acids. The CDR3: CASSWYRGHGTQYF. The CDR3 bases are TGTGCCAGCAGCTGGTACAGGGGGCACGGTACGCAGTATTTT.

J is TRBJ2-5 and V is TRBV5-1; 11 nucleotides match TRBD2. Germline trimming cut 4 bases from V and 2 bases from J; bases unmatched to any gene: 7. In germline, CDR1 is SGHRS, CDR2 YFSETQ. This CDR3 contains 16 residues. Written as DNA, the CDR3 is TGCGCCAGCAGCGGTTGGGTAGCGGGAGGGCAAGAGACCCAGTACTTC. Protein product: CASSGWVAGGQETQYF. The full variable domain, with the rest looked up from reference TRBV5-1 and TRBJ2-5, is KAGVTQTPRYLIKTRGQQVTLSCSPISGHRSVSWYQQTPGQGLQFLFEYFSETQRNKGNFPGRFSGRQFSNSRSEMNVSTLELGDSALYLCASSGWVAGGQETQYFGPGTRLLVL.

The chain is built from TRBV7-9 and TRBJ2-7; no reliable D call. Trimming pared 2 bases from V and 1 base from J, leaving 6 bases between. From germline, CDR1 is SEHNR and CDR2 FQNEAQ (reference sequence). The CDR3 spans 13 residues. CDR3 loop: CASSLTTSYEQYF. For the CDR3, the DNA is TGTGCCAGCAGCTTAACCACTTCCTACGAGCAGTACTTC.

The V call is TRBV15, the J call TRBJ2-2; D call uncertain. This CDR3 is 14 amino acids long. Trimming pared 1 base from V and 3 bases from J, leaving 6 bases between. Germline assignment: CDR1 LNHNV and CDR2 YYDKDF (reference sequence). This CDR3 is CATSRAFDTGELFF. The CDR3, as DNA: TGTGCCACCAGCAGAGCCTTTGACACCGGGGAGCTGTTTTTT.

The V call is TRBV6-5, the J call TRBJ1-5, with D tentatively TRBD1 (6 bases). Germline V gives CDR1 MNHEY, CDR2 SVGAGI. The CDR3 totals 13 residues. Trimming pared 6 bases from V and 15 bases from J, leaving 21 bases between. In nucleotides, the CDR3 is TGTGCCAGCAGGACCATGGAACAGGGTTGGGCGCATTTT. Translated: CASRTMEQGWAHF.

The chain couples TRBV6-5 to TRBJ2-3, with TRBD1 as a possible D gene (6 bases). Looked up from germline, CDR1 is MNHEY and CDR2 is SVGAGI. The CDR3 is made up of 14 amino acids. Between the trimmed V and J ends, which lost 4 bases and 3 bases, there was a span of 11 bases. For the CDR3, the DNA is TGTGCCAGCAGTTCTGGACAGAAGACAGATACGCAGTATTTT. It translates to CASSSGQKTDTQYF.

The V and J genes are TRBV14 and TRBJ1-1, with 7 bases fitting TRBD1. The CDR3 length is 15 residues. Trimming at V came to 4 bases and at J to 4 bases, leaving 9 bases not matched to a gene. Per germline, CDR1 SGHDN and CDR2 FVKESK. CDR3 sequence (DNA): TGTGCCAGCAGCCGATCAACAGGGGTTGGCACTGAAGCTTTCTTT. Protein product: CASSRSTGVGTEAFF.

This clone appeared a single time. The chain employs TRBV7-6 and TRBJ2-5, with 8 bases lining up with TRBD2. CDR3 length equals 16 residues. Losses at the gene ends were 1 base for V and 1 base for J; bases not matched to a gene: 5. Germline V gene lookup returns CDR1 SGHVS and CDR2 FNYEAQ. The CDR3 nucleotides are TGTGCCAGCAGCTTAGTGCGAGCGGGGGTCCAAGAGACCCAGTACTTC. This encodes CASSLVRAGVQETQYF.

This chain's CDR3 is CASSPQGGADPSTEAFF. The CDR3 nucleotides are TGTGCCAGCAGTCCCCAGGGGGGCGCGGATCCTTCCACTGAAGCTTTCTTT. The chain combines TRBV28 with TRBJ1-1; 7 bases fit TRBD1. Germline CDR1 and CDR2: MDHEN and SYDVKM. The V and J ends lost 5 bases and 4 bases, in that order; junction bases with no gene match: 16. The CDR3 sequence is 17 residues long.

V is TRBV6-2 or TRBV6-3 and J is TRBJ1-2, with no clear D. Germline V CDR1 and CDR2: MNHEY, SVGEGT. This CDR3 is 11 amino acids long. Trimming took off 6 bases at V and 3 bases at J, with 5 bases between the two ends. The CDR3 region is CASSPDYGYTF. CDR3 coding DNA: TGTGCCAGCAGCCCCGACTATGGCTACACCTTC.